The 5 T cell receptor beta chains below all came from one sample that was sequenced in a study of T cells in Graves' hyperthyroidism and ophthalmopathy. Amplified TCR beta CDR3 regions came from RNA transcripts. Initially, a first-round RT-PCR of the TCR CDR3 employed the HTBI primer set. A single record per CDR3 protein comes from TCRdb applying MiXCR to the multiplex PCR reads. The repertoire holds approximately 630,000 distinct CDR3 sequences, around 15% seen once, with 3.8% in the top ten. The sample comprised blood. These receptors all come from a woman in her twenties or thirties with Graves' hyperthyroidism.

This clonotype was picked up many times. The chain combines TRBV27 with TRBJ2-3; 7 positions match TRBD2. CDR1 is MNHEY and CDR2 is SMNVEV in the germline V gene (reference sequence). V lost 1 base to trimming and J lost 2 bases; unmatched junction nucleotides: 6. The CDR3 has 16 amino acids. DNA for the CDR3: TGTGCCAGCAGTTTATTGTCTAGCGGCCACACAGATACGCAGTATTTT. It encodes CASSLLSSGHTDTQYF.

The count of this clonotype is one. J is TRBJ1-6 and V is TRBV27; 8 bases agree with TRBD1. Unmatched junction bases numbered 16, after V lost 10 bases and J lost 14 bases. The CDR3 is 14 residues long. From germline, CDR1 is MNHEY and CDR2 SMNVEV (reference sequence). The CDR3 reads CATTGSLQGESLHF. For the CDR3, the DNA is TGTGCCACCACCGGATCCCTACAGGGGGAATCCCTCCACTTT.

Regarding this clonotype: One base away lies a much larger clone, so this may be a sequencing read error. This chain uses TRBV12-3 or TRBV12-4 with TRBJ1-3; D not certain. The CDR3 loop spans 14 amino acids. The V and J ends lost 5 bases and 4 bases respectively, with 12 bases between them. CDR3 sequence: CASSLSRVGNTIYF. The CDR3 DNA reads TGTGCCAGCAGTCTCTCCCGCGTGGGAAACACCATATATTTT.

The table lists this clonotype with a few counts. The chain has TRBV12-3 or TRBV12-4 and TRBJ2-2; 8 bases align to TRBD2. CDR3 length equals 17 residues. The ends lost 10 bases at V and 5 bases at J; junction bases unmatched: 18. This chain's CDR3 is CATLGGGLSGSTGELFF. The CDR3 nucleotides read TGTGCCACCCTAGGGGGAGGACTAAGCGGGAGTACCGGGGAGCTGTTTTTT.

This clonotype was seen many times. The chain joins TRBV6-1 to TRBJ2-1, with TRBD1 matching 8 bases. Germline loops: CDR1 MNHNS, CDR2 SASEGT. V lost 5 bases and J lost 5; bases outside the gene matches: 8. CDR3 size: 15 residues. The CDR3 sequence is CASSQGQGPHNEQFF. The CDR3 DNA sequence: TGTGCCAGCAGTCAAGGACAGGGTCCCCACAATGAGCAGTTCTTC.